These 27 T cell receptor beta chains originate from one sample sequenced in a study of TIL therapy for anti-PD-1-resistant metastatic lung cancer. Indicated time point: pre-treatment sample, taken before nivolumab and TIL therapy. This was the immunoSEQ v3 assay. Generated by immunoSEQ multiplex PCR, the TCRdb table keeps only in-frame clones and is missing some. The sample holds approximately 18,000 clones, 83% seen once. The input for sequencing was blood, taken at baseline. The receptors shown here come from a person aged 25 to 80 with non-small cell lung cancer.

With regard to this clone: This sample includes further DNA sequences coding for the same CDR3. The chain links TRBV10-3 to TRBJ1-5; 7 nucleotides match TRBD1. The germline gives CDR1 ENHRY, CDR2 SYGVKD. Trimming at V came to 8 bases and at J to 0 bases, leaving 4 bases not matched to a gene. The CDR3 extends over 14 amino acids. CDR3 nucleotide sequence: TGTGCCATCGGAACAGGGGATAGCAATCAGCCCCAGCATTTT. Amino acid sequence: CAIGTGDSNQPQHF.

The rearrangement uses TRBV30 and TRBJ1-3; D not certain. Trimming shortened V by 2 bases and J by 3 bases, and 8 bases separated the two germline ends. CDR1 is GTSNPN and CDR2 is SVGIG in the germline V gene (reference sequence). The CDR3 is 13 amino acids. The CDR3 nucleotides are TGTGCCTGGAGTATGAACAGTGGAAACACCATATATTTT. It is translated as CAWSMNSGNTIYF.

This clone was detected only once. This chain uses TRBV30 with TRBJ1-5; possible D gene TRBD1, 6 bases. The length of the CDR3 is 14 residues. CDR1 is GTSNPN, CDR2 SVGIG, per germline (reference sequence). Trimming removed 0 bases from V and 6 bases from J, with 12 bases in between. The CDR3 spells CAWSVPGVSQPQHF. In nucleotides, the CDR3 is TGTGCCTGGAGTGTACCAGGGGTAAGTCAGCCCCAGCATTTT.

The V gene is TRBV2, the J gene TRBJ1-6; D gene uncertain. Trimming stripped 4 bases from V and 2 bases from J, with 9 bases between. The CDR3 is made up of 15 amino acids. Germline V gives CDR1 SNHLY, CDR2 FYNNEI. The CDR3 here is CASSVEGTYNSPLHF. The CDR3 DNA reads TGTGCCAGCAGTGTGGAGGGAACCTATAATTCACCCCTCCACTTT.

DNA for the CDR3: TGTGCCAGCAGCCCGCAACAGCCGGCCCCCTCCATCGAGCAGTACTTC. It translates to CASSPQQPAPSIEQYF. The genes are TRBV7-3 and TRBJ2-7; no clear D. V lost 5 bases, J lost 6 bases, and 23 bases lay in between. The CDR3 runs 16 residues. Germline V gene data show CDR1 as SGHTA and CDR2 as FQGTGA.

The chain employs TRBV6-5 and TRBJ1-1; D unresolved. CDR1 and CDR2 (germline): MNHEY, SVGAGI. Deletions cut 5 bases from V and 2 bases from J, with 12 bases between. The CDR3 has 14 residues. This chain's CDR3 is CASSNPGLNTEAFF. The CDR3 DNA reads TGTGCCAGCAGTAACCCCGGACTTAACACTGAAGCTTTCTTT.

This clone was recorded only once. The chain employs TRBV9 and TRBJ2-7; possible D gene TRBD1, 5 bases. Trimming pared 4 bases from V and 1 base from J, leaving 15 bases between. CDR1 SGDLS and CDR2 YYNGEE come from the germline V gene. The CDR3 has 15 amino acids. The CDR3 DNA sequence: TGTGCCAGCAGCCCCTACCCGGACACTTCCTACGAGCAGTACTTC. Its protein is CASSPYPDTSYEQYF.

This clone was counted a few times. The chain employs TRBV21-1 and TRBJ1-1; the table names TRBD1, a call not compared with the DNA. TRBV21-1 is a listed pseudogene. The CDR3 is 13 residues long. The chain's CDR3 is CASSLHPNTEAFF. The CDR3 bases are TGTGCCAGCAGCTTACACCCGAACACTGAAGCTTTCTTT.

The V gene is TRBV5-4, the J gene TRBJ2-1; D possibly corresponds to TRBD2 (6 bases). CDR3 length: 16 amino acids. CDR1 SGHNT and CDR2 YYREEE come from the germline V gene (reference sequence). V dropped 3 bases and J dropped 3 bases, with 16 bases sitting between them. CDR3 nucleotide sequence: TGTGCCAGCAGCTCCCAGGCTGGGGGGTTCTACAATGAGCAGTTCTTC. Translating gives CASSSQAGGFYNEQFF.

V usage is TRBV5-1 and J usage is TRBJ2-1; D is undetermined. CDR1 and CDR2 from the germline V gene are SGHRS and YFSETQ. This CDR3 is built from 14 residues. The V end lost 0 bases, the J end lost 4 bases, and 8 bases lay between the germline ends. CDR3 DNA: TGCGCCAGCAGCTTGGGAGACGAATACAATGAGCAGTTCTTC. It codes for CASSLGDEYNEQFF.

The CDR3 spells CSGGGSTDTQYF. In DNA, the CDR3 is TGCAGCGGGGGCGGGAGCACAGATACGCAGTATTTT. The V and J genes are TRBV29-1 and TRBJ2-3, with D perhaps being TRBD1 or TRBD2 (5 bases each). Germline assignment: CDR1 SQVTM and CDR2 ANQGSEA. The CDR3 extends over 12 amino acids. V lost 7 bases and J 0 bases, leaving 8 bases between the germline ends.

The genes are TRBV5-4 and TRBJ2-7; the match to TRBD2 covers 11 bases. Germline loops: CDR1 SGHNT, CDR2 YYREEE (reference sequence). The ends lost 0 bases at V and 7 bases at J; junction bases unmatched: 6. This CDR3 contains 15 residues. In DNA, the CDR3 is TGTGCCAGCAGCTTGGCTCTAGCGGGAGGTGAAGAGCAGTACTTC. It encodes CASSLALAGGEEQYF.

This chain joins TRBV5-1 and TRBJ2-3; D may be TRBD2 (6 bases). Germline CDR1 and CDR2: SGHRS and YFSETQ. Trimming stripped 4 bases from V and 3 bases from J, with 15 bases between. This CDR3 spans 15 amino acids. CDR3 amino acids: CASSPTAGSTDTQYF. The CDR3 DNA is TGCGCCAGCAGCCCCACGGCGGGGAGTACAGATACGCAGTATTTT. Full variable domain (remainder filled in from reference TRBV5-1 and TRBJ2-3): KAGVTQTPRYLIKTRGQQVTLSCSPISGHRSVSWYQQTPGQGLQFLFEYFSETQRNKGNFPGRFSGRQFSNSRSEMNVSTLELGDSALYLCASSPTAGSTDTQYFGPGTRLTVL.

The chain links TRBV6-6 to TRBJ2-3, with D perhaps TRBD2 (5 bases). The ends were cut back, 10 bases at V and 6 bases at J, with 20 bases in the middle. There are 14 residues in the CDR3. Germline V gene sequence: CDR1 MNHNY, CDR2 SVGAGI (reference sequence). The CDR3 DNA reads as TGTGCCACTCAGTCCGGGAATTTCAGGGATACGCAGTATTTT. This sequence encodes CATQSGNFRDTQYF.

The CDR3 spells CASTTQGRETQYF. CDR3 in DNA: TGCGCCAGCACAACACAGGGTAGAGAGACCCAGTACTTC. J is TRBJ2-5 and V is TRBV5-1, with TRBD1 as a possible D gene (6 bases). V lost 6 bases, J lost 4 bases, and 13 bases lay in between. The V gene's germline CDR1 is SGHRS and CDR2 YFSETQ. This CDR3 spans 13 amino acids.

V gene TRBV27 combines with J gene TRBJ1-5; the D gene is possibly TRBD1 (6 bases). Trimming cost V 2 bases and J 3 bases, with 8 bases left between them. There are 14 residues in the CDR3. CDR1 is MNHEY and CDR2 is SMNVEV in the germline V gene (reference sequence). Here the CDR3 reads CASSLGDTNQPQHF. The DNA of the CDR3 is TGTGCCAGCAGTTTAGGGGACACCAATCAGCCCCAGCATTTT.

The chain recombines TRBV4-3 with TRBJ2-7; D is possibly TRBD1 or TRBD2 (5 bases each). The V and J ends lost 0 bases and 2 bases respectively, with 14 bases between them. Germline-derived CDR1 and CDR2 are LGHNA and YSLEER. The CDR3 spans 16 residues. The CDR3 DNA is TGCGCCAGCAGCCAAGATGTGAGGGACGAGACCTACGAGCAGTACTTC. Translation gives CASSQDVRDETYEQYF.

The chain combines TRBV7-3 with TRBJ2-7; the match to TRBD2 covers 9 bases. The germline V gene encodes CDR1 SGHTA and CDR2 FQGTGA. This CDR3 has 15 residues. V lost 1 base to trimming and J lost 3 bases; unmatched junction nucleotides: 4. The CDR3 region is CASSLRGGRDYEQYF. The CDR3 DNA is TGTGCCAGCAGCTTAAGAGGCGGGAGGGACTACGAGCAGTACTTC. The whole variable domain, remainder taken from reference TRBV7-3 and TRBJ2-7, is GAGVSQTPSNKVTEKGKYVELRCDPISGHTALYWYRQSLGQGPEFLIYFQGTGAADDSGLPNDRFFAVRPEGSVSTLKIQRTERGDSAVYLCASSLRGGRDYEQYFGPGTRLTVT.

The rearrangement links TRBV18 to TRBJ2-5, with D unresolved. From germline, CDR1 is KGHSH and CDR2 LQKENI. The CDR3 loop spans 13 amino acids. Trimming stripped 2 bases from V and 7 bases from J, with 11 bases between. The CDR3 reads CASSPGLDGTQYF. Written as DNA, the CDR3 is TGTGCCAGCTCACCAGGGCTAGATGGGACCCAGTACTTC.

The chain joins TRBV29-1 to TRBJ1-2, with D uncertain. The germline CDR1 and CDR2 sequences are SQVTM and ANQGSEA. The ends were cut back, 5 bases at V and 0 bases at J, with 10 bases in the middle. The CDR3 sequence is 13 residues long. CDR3 nucleotide sequence: TGCAGCGTTTTGAGAGCTGCTAACTATGGCTACACCTTC. Its protein product is CSVLRAANYGYTF.

The CDR3 DNA reads TGTGCCAGCAGCTATGGGAGCGGGACAGGGTCCTACGAGCAGTACTTC. Translated: CASSYGSGTGSYEQYF. This sequence joins TRBV11-1 and TRBJ2-7; 9 positions match TRBD1. The germline gives CDR1 SGHAT, CDR2 FQDESV (reference sequence). This CDR3 comprises 16 residues. V shed 4 bases, J shed 1 base, and the junction held 8 bases outside the gene matches.

This clone came up a few times. The V and J genes are TRBV19 and TRBJ1-5; D uncertain. The CDR3 has 13 amino acids. Trimming cost V 7 bases and J 7 bases, with 14 bases left between them. The germline gives CDR1 LNHDA, CDR2 SQIVND (reference sequence). The CDR3 DNA sequence: TGTGCCAGTAAGGTTTCCGGACTCCAGCCCCAGCATTTT. It is translated as CASKVSGLQPQHF.

The J gene is TRBJ2-7, the V gene TRBV9, with 13 bases identical to TRBD2. Germline V gene sequence: CDR1 SGDLS, CDR2 YYNGEE. This CDR3 region has 17 residues. V trimming: 0 bases; J trimming: 3 bases; junction bases outside the gene matches: 6. CDR3: CASSVDPRTSGSYEQYF. CDR3 coding DNA: TGTGCCAGCAGCGTAGATCCCCGGACTAGCGGGAGCTACGAGCAGTACTTC. Complete variable domain (other parts from reference TRBV9 and TRBJ2-7): DSGVTQTPKHLITATGQRVTLRCSPRSGDLSVYWYQQSLDQGLQFLIQYYNGEERAKGNILERFSAQQFPDLHSELNLSSLELGDSALYFCASSVDPRTSGSYEQYFGPGTRLTVT.

The rearrangement joins TRBV5-5 to TRBJ1-2; the D gene is possibly TRBD1 (5 bases). This CDR3 has 13 residues. V gave up 4 bases and J gave up 2 bases, with 9 bases separating them. Germline CDR1 is SGHKS and CDR2 is YYEKEE (reference sequence). The CDR3 spells CASSLGGNYGYTF. The DNA for the CDR3 is TGTGCCAGCAGCCTGGGGGGGAACTATGGCTACACCTTC. The whole variable domain, filled in from reference TRBV5-5 and TRBJ1-2, reads DAGVTQSPTHLIKTRGQQVTLRCSPISGHKSVSWYQQVLGQGPQFIFQYYEKEERGRGNFPDRFSARQFPNYSSELNVNALLLGDSALYLCASSLGGNYGYTFGSGTRLTVV.

The V gene is TRBV7-8, the J gene TRBJ2-5; D is unresolved. Between the trimmed V and J ends, which lost 1 base and 7 bases, there was a span of 13 bases. In germline, CDR1 is SGHVS, CDR2 FQNEAQ. CDR3 size: 14 residues. CDR3 sequence: CASSLVQAGVTQYF. DNA for the CDR3: TGTGCCAGCAGCTTAGTCCAGGCAGGAGTGACCCAGTACTTC.

The chain uses TRBV2 and TRBJ2-5; the D is unclear. This CDR3 spans 15 amino acids. Deletions cut 1 base from V and 5 bases from J, with 14 bases between. Germline-derived CDR1 and CDR2 are SNHLY and FYNNEI. CDR3 DNA sequence: TGTGCCAGCAGTGAAGAGGCAGCCACCGGGGAGACCCAGTACTTC. Translating gives CASSEEAATGETQYF.

The rearrangement links TRBV6-1 to TRBJ1-1; D remains unclear. The germline V gene has CDR1 MNHNS and CDR2 SASEGT. V lost 6 bases to trimming and J lost 0 bases, with 8 bases between them. This CDR3 region has 13 residues. The CDR3 DNA follows: TGTGCCAGCAGCCCAAGGTTGAACACTGAAGCTTTCTTT. The encoded protein is CASSPRLNTEAFF.